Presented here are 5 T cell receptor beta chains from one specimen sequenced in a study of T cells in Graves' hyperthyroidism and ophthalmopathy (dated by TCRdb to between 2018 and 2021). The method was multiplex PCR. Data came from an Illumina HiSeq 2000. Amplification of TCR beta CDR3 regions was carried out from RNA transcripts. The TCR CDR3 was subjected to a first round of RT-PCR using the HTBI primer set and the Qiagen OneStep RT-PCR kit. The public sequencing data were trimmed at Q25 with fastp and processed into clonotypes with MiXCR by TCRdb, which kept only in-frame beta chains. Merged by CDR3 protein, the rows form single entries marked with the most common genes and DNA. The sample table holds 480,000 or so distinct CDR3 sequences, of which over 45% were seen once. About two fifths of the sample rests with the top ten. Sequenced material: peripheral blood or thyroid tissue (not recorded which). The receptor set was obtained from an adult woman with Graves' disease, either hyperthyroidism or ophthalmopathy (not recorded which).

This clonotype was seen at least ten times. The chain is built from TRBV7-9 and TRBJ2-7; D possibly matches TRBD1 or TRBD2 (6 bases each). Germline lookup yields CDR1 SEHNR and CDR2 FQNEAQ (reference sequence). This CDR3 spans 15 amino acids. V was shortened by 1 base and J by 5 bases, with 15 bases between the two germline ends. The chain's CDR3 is CASSLVPGAQDEQYF. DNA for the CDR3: TGTGCCAGCAGCTTAGTTCCGGGGGCGCAAGACGAGCAGTACTTC.

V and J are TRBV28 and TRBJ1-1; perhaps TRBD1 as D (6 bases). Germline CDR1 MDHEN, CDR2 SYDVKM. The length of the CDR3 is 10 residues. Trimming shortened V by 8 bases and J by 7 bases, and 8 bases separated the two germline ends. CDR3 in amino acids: CASWGLEAFF. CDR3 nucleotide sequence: TGTGCCAGCTGGGGGCTTGAAGCTTTCTTT.

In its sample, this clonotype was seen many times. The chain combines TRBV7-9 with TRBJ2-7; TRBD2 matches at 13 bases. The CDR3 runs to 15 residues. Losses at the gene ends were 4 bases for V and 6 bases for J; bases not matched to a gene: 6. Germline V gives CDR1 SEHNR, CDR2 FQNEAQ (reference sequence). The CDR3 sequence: CASSYGLAGASEQYF. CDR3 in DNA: TGTGCCAGCAGCTACGGACTAGCGGGAGCCTCCGAGCAGTACTTC.

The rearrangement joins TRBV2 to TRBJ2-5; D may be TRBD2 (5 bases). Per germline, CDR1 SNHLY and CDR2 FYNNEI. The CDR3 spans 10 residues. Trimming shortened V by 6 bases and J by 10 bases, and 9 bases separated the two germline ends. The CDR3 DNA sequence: TGTGCCAGCAGGCCAGAGGGCCAGTACTTC. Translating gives CASRPEGQYF.

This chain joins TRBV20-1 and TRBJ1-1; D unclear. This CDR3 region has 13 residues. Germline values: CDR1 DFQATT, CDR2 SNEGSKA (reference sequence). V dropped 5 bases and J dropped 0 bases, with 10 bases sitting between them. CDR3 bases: TGCAGTGCTCCAGCCCCGATGAACACTGAAGCTTTCTTT. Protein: CSAPAPMNTEAFF.